This T cell receptor beta chain was captured in a study of CD8 T cells in Susac syndrome (dated by TCRdb to 2018 to 2020). About the study as a whole: Repertoire sequencing was used to test whether CD8+ T cell activation and differentiation in Susac syndrome was antigen driven. The study compared CD8+ T cell repertoire clonality among 12 healthy donors, around 14 Susac syndrome patients and approximately 16 multiple sclerosis patients. The research as a whole found: The number of individuals in the TCR sequencing and HLA analysis was acknowledged as relatively small.

The germline V gene gives CDR1 as ENHRY and CDR2 as SYGVKD. Spanning cysteine to phenylalanine, the CDR3 consists of 16 amino acids. The only DNA kept is the CDR3, 48 bases in frame from the first base. V has 2 bases trimmed and J has 2 bases trimmed; junction bases matching no gene number 6. Peripheral blood CD8+ and CD4+ T cells from healthy donors, Susac syndrome patients and multiple sclerosis patients were profiled by high-throughput TCR beta sequencing. Multiple sclerosis controls were treatment-naive patients with stable or active relapsing-remitting disease fulfilling revised McDonald criteria. Bulk CD8+ and CD4+ T cells were purified by magnetic negative isolation, while CD8+ TEMRA cells were enriched using FACS. Blood was drawn into EDTA tubes, processed within 24 hours, and PBMCs were isolated by density gradient centrifugation. PBMCs intended for TCR sequencing were cryopreserved in liquid nitrogen and thawed later in a water bath at 37 degrees C. Purity of sorted or isolated CD4+, CD8+ and CD8+ TEMRA cells was at least 90%.

With respect to this clonotype: Its antigen is not yet known. The record has no base qualities; no much larger clone is one base away.

RNA was extracted using the RNeasy kit, and roughly 0.45 to 1 microgram was reverse transcribed with random hexamers. TCR beta CDR3 regions were amplified with the immunoSEQ multiplex PCR assay covering 54 Vbeta and 13 Jbeta segments. PCR amplification bias was corrected by using a synthetic template baseline for primer optimization and computational correction. The study's processing was this. Reads were assigned to V, D and J genes according to IMGT and analyzed in immunoSEQ Analyzer, with only productive sequences retained. Clonality was computed as one minus Shannon entropy normalized by log2 of the number of productive unique sequences. For each patient and control, public and private clones were evaluated among the 100 most prevalent clones. Clones were defined as Susac-specific when absent from the healthy and MS cohorts, from over 950 published viral clones and from other ImmuneACCESS disease sequences. TCRdb applied fastp at Q25 and MiXCR to the public reads, then kept only in-frame beta chains. CDR3 protein duplicates are merged, each entry listing the most common genes and DNA. The V and J calls follow TCRdb's processing rather than the paper's. For this sample there are some 260,000 distinct CDR3 sequences; roughly 84% appear just once. Of the sample, around 0.11% is held by the ten largest clones.

Sequencing was carried out using CD8+ T cells from PBMCs. The chain is assembled from TRBV10-3 and TRBJ2-3; 8 junctional bases match TRBD2. This TCR came from a human donor with multiple sclerosis. The CDR3 protein: CAISERTSGPTDTQYF. In nucleotides, the sequence is TGTGCCATCAGTGAGCGAACTAGCGGACCCACAGATACGCAGTATTTT.